This T cell receptor beta chain was identified in a study of T cells in Graves' hyperthyroidism and ophthalmopathy. Per germline, CDR1 DFQATT and CDR2 SNEGSKA (reference sequence). This CDR3 has 13 amino acids. Trimming cost V 3 bases and J 7 bases, with 13 bases left between them. Amplified TCR beta CDR3 regions derived from RNA transcripts. A first-round RT-PCR of the TCR CDR3 used the HTBI primer set. TCRdb analysed the multiplex PCR reads with MiXCR anew, one entry per CDR3 protein. Of about 560,000 distinct CDR3 sequences listed, approximately 15% are singletons. At least ten counts were recorded for this clonotype.

The sequenced sample consisted of blood. This chain connects TRBV20-1 to TRBJ1-5; maybe TRBD1 (5 bases). This clonotype was sampled from a woman aged 18-29 years with Graves' hyperthyroidism. CDR3 protein: CSARTGVQQPQHF. The CDR3 nucleotides read TGCAGTGCTAGGACGGGGGTCCAGCAGCCCCAGCATTTT.